The source of this T cell receptor beta chain is a study of response to subunit inactivated influenza vaccine. TCRdb re-analysed the RT-PCR reads in MiXCR, keeping a single row per CDR3 protein. The sample includes about 700,000 distinct CDR3 sequences, approximately 15% of them seen just once. Comment on this clonotype: Antigen unknown.

Study-level points and caveats: Each seasonal flu vaccination may recruit only limited new T cells, authors suggested.

This TCR was recovered from a man aged 50 to 59 who received an inactivated influenza vaccine. Sequenced material: PBMCs from blood, taken 14 to 15 days before vaccination.

CDR3 region: CASSPGLIGELFF. For the CDR3, the DNA is TGTGCCAGCAGCCCCGGACTTATCGGGGAGCTGTTTTTT. This sequence joins TRBV7-9 and TRBJ2-2, with D maybe TRBD2 (5 bases). This CDR3 has 13 amino acids. The V gene's germline CDR1 is SEHNR and CDR2 FQNEAQ (reference sequence). The germline V and J ends were trimmed by 5 bases and 7 bases, with 11 bases remaining between them.